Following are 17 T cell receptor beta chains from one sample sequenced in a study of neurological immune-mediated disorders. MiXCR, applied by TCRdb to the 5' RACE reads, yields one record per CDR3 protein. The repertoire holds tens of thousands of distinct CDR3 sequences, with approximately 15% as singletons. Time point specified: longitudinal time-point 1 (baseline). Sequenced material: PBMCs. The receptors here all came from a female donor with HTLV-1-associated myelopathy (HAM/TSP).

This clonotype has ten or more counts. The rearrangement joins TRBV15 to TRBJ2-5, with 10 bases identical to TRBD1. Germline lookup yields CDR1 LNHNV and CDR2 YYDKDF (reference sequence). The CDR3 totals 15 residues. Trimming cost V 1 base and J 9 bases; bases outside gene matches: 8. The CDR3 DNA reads TGTGCCACCAGCAGAGGACAGGGGGCAAATGGCGCCCAGTACTTC. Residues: CATSRGQGANGAQYF.

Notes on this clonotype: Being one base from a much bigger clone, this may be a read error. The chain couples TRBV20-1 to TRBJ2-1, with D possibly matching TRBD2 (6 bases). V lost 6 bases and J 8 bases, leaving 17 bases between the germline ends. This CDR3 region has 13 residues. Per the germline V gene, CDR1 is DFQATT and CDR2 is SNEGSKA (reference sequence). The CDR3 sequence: CSAKTGLLDEQFF. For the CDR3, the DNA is TGCAGTGCCAAAACGGGACTTTTGGATGAGCAGTTCTTC.

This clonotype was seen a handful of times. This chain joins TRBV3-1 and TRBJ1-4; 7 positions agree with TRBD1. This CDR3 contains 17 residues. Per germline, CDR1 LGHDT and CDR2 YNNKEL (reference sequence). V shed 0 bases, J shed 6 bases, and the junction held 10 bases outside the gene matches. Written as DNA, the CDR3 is TGTGCCAGCAGCCAAGATATCACCGTCGGGACAGATGAAAAACTGTTTTTT. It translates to CASSQDITVGTDEKLFF.

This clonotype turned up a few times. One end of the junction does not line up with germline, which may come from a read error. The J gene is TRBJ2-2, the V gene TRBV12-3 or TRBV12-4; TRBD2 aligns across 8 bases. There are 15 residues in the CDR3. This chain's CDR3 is CASSLAGTGTGELFF. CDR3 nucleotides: TGTGCCAGCAGTCTAGCGGGTACGGGGACCGGGGAGCTGTTTTTT.

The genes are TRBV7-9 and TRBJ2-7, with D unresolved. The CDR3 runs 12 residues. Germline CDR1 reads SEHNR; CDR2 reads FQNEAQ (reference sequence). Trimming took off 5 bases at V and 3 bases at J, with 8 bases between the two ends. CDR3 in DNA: TGTGCCAGCAGCGCCTACCTCTACGAGCAGTACTTC. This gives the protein CASSAYLYEQYF.

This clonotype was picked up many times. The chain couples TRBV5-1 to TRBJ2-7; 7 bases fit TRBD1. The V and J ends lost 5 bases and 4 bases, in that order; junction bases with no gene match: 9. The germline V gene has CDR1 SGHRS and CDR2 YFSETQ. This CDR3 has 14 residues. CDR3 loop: CASRDDRALYEQYF. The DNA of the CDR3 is TGCGCCAGCAGGGATGACAGGGCGTTATACGAGCAGTACTTC. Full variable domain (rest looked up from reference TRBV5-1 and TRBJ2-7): KAGVTQTPRYLIKTRGQQVTLSCSPISGHRSVSWYQQTPGQGLQFLFEYFSETQRNKGNFPGRFSGRQFSNSRSEMNVSTLELGDSALYLCASRDDRALYEQYFGPGTRLTVT.

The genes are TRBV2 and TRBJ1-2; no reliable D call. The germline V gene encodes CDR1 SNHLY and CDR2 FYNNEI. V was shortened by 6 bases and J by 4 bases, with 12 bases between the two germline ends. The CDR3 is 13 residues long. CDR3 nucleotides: TGTGCCAGCAGCAGAGGATTCGGCTATGGCTACACCTTC. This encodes CASSRGFGYGYTF. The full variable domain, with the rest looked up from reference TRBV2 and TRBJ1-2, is EPEVTQTPSHQVTQMGQEVILRCVPISNHLYFYWYRQILGQKVEFLVSFYNNEISEKSEIFDDQFSVERPDGSNFTLKIRSTKLEDSAMYFCASSRGFGYGYTFGSGTRLTVV.

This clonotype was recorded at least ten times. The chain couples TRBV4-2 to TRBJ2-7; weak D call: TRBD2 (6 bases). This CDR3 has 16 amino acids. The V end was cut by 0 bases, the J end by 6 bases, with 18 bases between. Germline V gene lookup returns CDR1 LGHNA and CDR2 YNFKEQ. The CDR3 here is CASSQEIGTRWGEQYF. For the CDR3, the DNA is TGTGCCAGCAGCCAAGAGATCGGGACTCGTTGGGGCGAGCAGTACTTC.

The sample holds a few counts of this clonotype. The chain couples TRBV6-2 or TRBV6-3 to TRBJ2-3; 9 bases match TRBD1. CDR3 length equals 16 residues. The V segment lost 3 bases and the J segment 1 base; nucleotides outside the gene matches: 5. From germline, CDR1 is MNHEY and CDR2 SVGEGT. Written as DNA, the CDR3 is TGTGCCAGCAGTTATTTCCGGGACAGGGGCACAGATACGCAGTATTTT. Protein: CASSYFRDRGTDTQYF.

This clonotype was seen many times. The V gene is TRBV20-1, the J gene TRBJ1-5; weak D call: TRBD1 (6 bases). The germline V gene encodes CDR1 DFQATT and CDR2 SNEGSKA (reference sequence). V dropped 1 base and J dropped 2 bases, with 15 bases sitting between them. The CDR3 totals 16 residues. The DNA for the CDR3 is TGCAGTGCTAGAGCCCAGGGGAGTAGGGGCAATCAGCCCCAGCATTTT. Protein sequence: CSARAQGSRGNQPQHF.

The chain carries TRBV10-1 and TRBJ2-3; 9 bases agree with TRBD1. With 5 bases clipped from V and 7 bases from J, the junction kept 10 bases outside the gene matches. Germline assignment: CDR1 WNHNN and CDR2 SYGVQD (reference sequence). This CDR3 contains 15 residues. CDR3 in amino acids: CASSSGTGKFYTQYF. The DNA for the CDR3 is TGCGCCAGCAGTTCCGGGACAGGGAAATTTTATACGCAGTATTTT.

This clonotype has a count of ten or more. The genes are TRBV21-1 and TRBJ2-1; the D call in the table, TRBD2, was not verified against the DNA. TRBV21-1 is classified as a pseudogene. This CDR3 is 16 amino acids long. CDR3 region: CASSKENSGGRNEQFF. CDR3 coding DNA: TGTGCCAGCAGCAAAGAGAATAGCGGGGGGCGTAATGAGCAGTTCTTC.

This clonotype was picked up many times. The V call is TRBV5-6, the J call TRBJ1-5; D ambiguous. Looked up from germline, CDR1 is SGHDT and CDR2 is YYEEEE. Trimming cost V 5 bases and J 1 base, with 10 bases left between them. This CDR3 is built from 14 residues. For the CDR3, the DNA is TGTGCCAGCAGTATCCTGGACAGCAATCAGCCCCAGCATTTT. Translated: CASSILDSNQPQHF.

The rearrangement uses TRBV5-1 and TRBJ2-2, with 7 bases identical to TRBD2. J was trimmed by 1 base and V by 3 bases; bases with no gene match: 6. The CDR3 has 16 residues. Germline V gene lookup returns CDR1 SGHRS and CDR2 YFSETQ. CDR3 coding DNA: TGCGCCAGCAGCTCAGAAGCGGGGCTGAACACCGGGGAGCTGTTTTTT. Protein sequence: CASSSEAGLNTGELFF.

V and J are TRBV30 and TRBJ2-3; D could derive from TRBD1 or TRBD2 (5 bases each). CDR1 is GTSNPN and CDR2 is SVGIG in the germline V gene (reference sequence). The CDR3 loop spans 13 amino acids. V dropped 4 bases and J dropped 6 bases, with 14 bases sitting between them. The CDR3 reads CAWNGALWDTQYF. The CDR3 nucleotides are TGTGCCTGGAACGGGGCGCTGTGGGATACGCAGTATTTT.

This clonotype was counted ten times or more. The CDR3 spells CASSFDPGQGASKNIQYF. DNA of the CDR3: TGTGCCAGCAGTTTTGATCCGGGACAGGGGGCGAGCAAAAACATTCAGTACTTC. V usage is TRBV28 and J usage is TRBJ2-4, with TRBD1 identical over 12 bases. CDR1 is MDHEN, CDR2 SYDVKM, per germline. The ends lost 3 bases at V and 3 bases at J; junction bases unmatched: 9. The CDR3 totals 18 residues.

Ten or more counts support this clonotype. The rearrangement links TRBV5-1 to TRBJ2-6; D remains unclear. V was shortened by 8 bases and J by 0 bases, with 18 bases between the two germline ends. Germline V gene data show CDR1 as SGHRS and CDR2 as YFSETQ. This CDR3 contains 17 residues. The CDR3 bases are TGCGCCAGTAGACTTGTAGGCCAGCTCTCTGGGGCCAACGTCCTGACTTTC. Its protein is CASRLVGQLSGANVLTF.